The rows below give T cell receptor beta chains drawn from one sample of a study of OX40 agonist ivuxolimab in advanced cancers. TCRdb's copy holds only in-frame clones and misses some; the assay was immunoSEQ multiplex PCR. The table shows over 55,000 clones, with more than 70% occurring only once. The sequenced sample was CD4+ or CD8+ T cells sorted from blood, obtained in a trial of the OX40 agonist ivuxolimab. The source of these receptors is an adult with an advanced solid tumor such as melanoma, head and neck, liver or kidney cancer. The CDR3 runs from the conserved cysteine through the conserved F or W.

CDR3: CAWDKRMNTEAFF
V: TRBV30

CDR3: CTSSQTKRGGRVVNEQYF
V: TRBV1

CDR3: CASSLGLGTGVTDTQYF
V: TRBV5-5

CDR3: CASSRSLGRVGGELFF
V: TRBV4-1

CDR3: CASSYGDNGFKTF
V: TRBV6-5

CDR3: CASIQQGGTYEQYF
V: TRBV6-1

CDR3: CASSQDAQSGASGNTIYF
V: TRBV4-1

CDR3: CASRRDHSGANVLTF
V: TRBV19

CDR3: CASSRARQQTYEQYF
V: TRBV6-6

CDR3: CSAQGGAEAFF
V: TRBV20-1

CDR3: CSVGGQGRGTSRKQFF
V: TRBV29-1

CDR3: CASSPLGRVSGSPLHF
V: TRBV18

CDR3: CASSQGTLGYGYTF
V: TRBV5-8

CDR3: CASSYSKQAGNTIYF
V: TRBV6-6

CDR3: CASSPVDRAGVNEQFF
V: TRBV11-2

CDR3: CASSLGTSGATDTQYF
V: TRBV5-1

CDR3: CASSQTGGLSETQYF
V: TRBV6-4

CDR3: CATSRDAGGQPGTGELFF
V: TRBV15

CDR3: CASSQGITGYTGELFF
V: TRBV4-1

CDR3: CASSIAGGIEQYF
V: TRBV7-8

CDR3: CASSPQGQNTGELFF
V: TRBV7-8

CDR3: CASSEGGNYGYTF
V: TRBV25-1

CDR3: CASSPWGKPRHYYEQYF
V: TRBV11-2

CDR3: CASHSVLGTDTQYF
V: TRBV19

CDR3: CASRSWDRSNDSQETQYF
V: TRBV12-2

CDR3: CASSLMGAGGYTF
V: TRBV5-4

CDR3: CSVDKGGTDTQYF
V: TRBV29-1

CDR3: CASSRRPAGSNSPLHF
V: TRBV7-2

CDR3: CASSLLSHEKLFF
V: TRBV5-5

CDR3: CASSQGQLFGYEQYF
V: TRBV14

CDR3: CASSDGRTSNTGELFF
V: TRBV25-1

CDR3: CAREGTSTKLNTEAFF
V: TRBV5-1